Listed below are T cell receptor beta chains from one sample, sequenced in a study of OX40 agonist ivuxolimab in advanced cancers. Some clones are missing from TCRdb's copy, which holds only in-frame ones; the method was immunoSEQ multiplex PCR. The profile shows fewer than 70,000 clones, roughly 87% of them singletons. The source was CD4+ or CD8+ T cells sorted from blood, collected in a trial of the OX40 agonist ivuxolimab. The receptors derive from an adult with an advanced solid tumor such as melanoma, head and neck, liver or kidney cancer. Both conserved end residues are part of each CDR3. D genes are given only for firm matches. Clone sizes are given selectively: once, few, many, or a class where the clone is expanded.

CDR3nt,CDR3aa,d_gene,abundance,v_gene,j_gene
TGTGCCAGCAGTCCCGGGACAGGGTTCTACGAGCAGTACTTC,CASSPGTGFYEQYF,TRBD1,-,TRBV6-1,TRBJ2-7
TGTGCCAGCAGACATCCGACTAGCGGTAACGAGCAGTACTTC,CASRHPTSGNEQYF,TRBD2,few,TRBV14,TRBJ2-7
TGTGCCAGCAGGGGCGAACACAACACTGAAGCTTTCTTT,CASRGEHNTEAFF,-,-,TRBV2,TRBJ1-1
TGTGCCAGCAGGGACGGGACTAGTCAGCAGTACTTC,CASRDGTSQQYF,TRBD2,-,TRBV5-6,TRBJ2-7
TGTGCCAGCTCACTGGACTACGAGCAGTACTTC,CASSLDYEQYF,-,once,TRBV18,TRBJ2-7
TGTGCCATCAGTCGGACAGGGGGCGGGGAAGAGCAGTACTTC,CAISRTGGGEEQYF,TRBD1,-,TRBV10-3,TRBJ2-7
TGTGCCAGCAGCCGGCCCCGGACTAGCGGGATTGGGGGCTCCTACAATGAGCAGTTCTTC,CASSRPRTSGIGGSYNEQFF,TRBD2,-,TRBV14,TRBJ2-1
TGTGCCAGCAGTTCACGAGTCGGGACTAGCGGGAGGAGGCGAGATACGCAGTATTTT,CASSSRVGTSGRRRDTQYF,TRBD2,-,TRBV28,TRBJ2-3
TGTGCCAGCAGTTATACGGGCCGCGGTTACACTGAAGCTTTCTTT,CASSYTGRGYTEAFF,-,-,TRBV6-6,TRBJ1-1
TGCGCCAGCAGCCAAGGCCCTCGGACAGGGGAGGACTATGGCTACACCTTC,CASSQGPRTGEDYGYTF,TRBD1,-,TRBV4-1,TRBJ1-2
TGTGCCAGCAGCTTACAAAGGACAGGGAATAAGGGCTACACCTTC,CASSLQRTGNKGYTF,TRBD1,-,TRBV7-8,TRBJ1-2
TGTGCTAGCAGCTTGGGGGGTTACGGCAATGAGCAGTTCTTC,CASSLGGYGNEQFF,-,-,TRBV7-7,TRBJ2-1
TGCAGTTGGAGAATGGTAAATGAGCAGTTCTTC,CSWRMVNEQFF,-,-,TRBV20-1,TRBJ2-1
TGTGCTAGCAGCTTAGGAATTTATCAGCCCCAGCATTTT,CASSLGIYQPQHF,-,few,TRBV7-7,TRBJ1-5
TGCGCCAGCAGCTCTGGACGGTCCAGAGCCAAAAACATTCAGTACTTC,CASSSGRSRAKNIQYF,-,-,TRBV5-1,TRBJ2-4
TGTGCCAGTAGTCTCGGAAACGGAAACACCATATATTTT,CASSLGNGNTIYF,-,-,TRBV19,TRBJ1-3
TGTGCCAGCAGTCCTCGACCGGGACTAGCGGCCACAGATACGCAGTATTTT,CASSPRPGLAATDTQYF,TRBD2,-,TRBV27,TRBJ2-3
TGTGCCAGCAGTCCGGACAGGACAAATCAGCCCCAGCATTTT,CASSPDRTNQPQHF,TRBD1,-,TRBV6-5,TRBJ1-5
TGTGCCAGTAGACCATCTACAGGGACCTCCTACGAGCAGTACTTC,CASRPSTGTSYEQYF,-,-,TRBV19,TRBJ2-7
TGCGCCAGCAGCTTGGGTCGGACTAGCACAGATACGCAGTATTTT,CASSLGRTSTDTQYF,-,-,TRBV5-1,TRBJ2-3
TGTGCCAGCAGCTCCCGAGGGCTAGCGGGAGGGCTGTACGAGCAGTACTTC,CASSSRGLAGGLYEQYF,TRBD2,once,TRBV7-8,TRBJ2-7
TGTGCCAGCAGCTACTCATGGTCGGGTACTAGCACAGATACGCAGTATTTT,CASSYSWSGTSTDTQYF,-,-,TRBV27,TRBJ2-3
TGTGCCAGCAGCGTTGGGACGGGTAGTGAAAAACTGTTTTTT,CASSVGTGSEKLFF,-,-,TRBV9,TRBJ1-4
TGCGCCAGCAGCGTCGCCCCCACAGATACGCAGTATTTT,CASSVAPTDTQYF,-,-,TRBV5-1,TRBJ2-3
TGTGCCAGCAGCCCCCGACTAGCGGGAGGGCCTCAAAATGAGCAGTTCTTC,CASSPRLAGGPQNEQFF,TRBD2,-,TRBV9,TRBJ2-1
TGTGCCACCAGCAGGTTGGGAACAACTAATGAAAAACTGTTTTTT,CATSRLGTTNEKLFF,-,-,TRBV15,TRBJ1-4
TGTGCCAGTAGTCCACCGAGGGGGCCCAGGACAGATACGCAGTATTTT,CASSPPRGPRTDTQYF,TRBD1,-,TRBV19,TRBJ2-3
TGTGCCACCAGGGGGAGCAGGGAGAAGTTCTATGGCTACACCTTC,CATRGSREKFYGYTF,TRBD1,-,TRBV6-5,TRBJ1-2
TGTGCCACCAGCCCGGGACTAGCGGGAAAAAACATTCAGTACTTC,CATSPGLAGKNIQYF,TRBD2,-,TRBV15,TRBJ2-4
TGTGCCAGCAGCTTGGGGGAGATTAGCACAGATACGCAGTATTTT,CASSLGEISTDTQYF,-,-,TRBV11-3,TRBJ2-3
TGCGCCAGCAGCTCCGCCGGGACTAGCGGATACGAGCAGTACTTC,CASSSAGTSGYEQYF,TRBD2,-,TRBV4-1,TRBJ2-7
TGCGCCAGCAGGGATCGGACAGGCGATCAGCCCCAGCATTTT,CASRDRTGDQPQHF,TRBD1,-,TRBV4-1,TRBJ1-5
TGCGCCAGCAGCCCTCAGGGGGGCACAGATACGCAGTATTTT,CASSPQGGTDTQYF,TRBD1,-,TRBV5-1,TRBJ2-3
TGTGCCAGCAGTTACTCGAGGGGAAACAATGAGCAGTTCTTC,CASSYSRGNNEQFF,-,-,TRBV6-5,TRBJ2-1
TGTGCCAGCAGTTACGGACGGAATGAAAAACTGTTTTTT,CASSYGRNEKLFF,-,-,TRBV6-5,TRBJ1-4
TGTGCCAGCAGCATTTCGACGGCGAACACCGGGGAGCTGTTTTTT,CASSISTANTGELFF,-,-,TRBV5-5,TRBJ2-2
TGTGCCAGCAGCTTAGGAAGTAGGACCAATTCACCCCTCCACTTT,CASSLGSRTNSPLHF,-,-,TRBV7-2,TRBJ1-6
TGTGCCTGGACGCCCAGTGGTCAAGAGACCCAGTACTTC,CAWTPSGQETQYF,-,-,TRBV30,TRBJ2-5
TGTGCCAGCAGCTCGACAGGGTTGGATGAAAAACTGTTTTTT,CASSSTGLDEKLFF,TRBD1,-,TRBV7-9,TRBJ1-4
TGCGCCAGCCATGGGGCAGGGAGGGACACCGGGGAGCTGTTTTTT,CASHGAGRDTGELFF,TRBD2,-,TRBV10-2,TRBJ2-2
TGTGCCAGTAGTTTCGGACCGTACAGGGCCAACATGAACACTGAAGCTTTCTTT,CASSFGPYRANMNTEAFF,-,-,TRBV19,TRBJ1-1
TGTGCCAGCAGTGTGACTAGCGCGATCTCCTACGAGCAGTACTTC,CASSVTSAISYEQYF,TRBD2,-,TRBV6-1,TRBJ2-7
TGTGCCAGCTCACCTACACCGGGACTAGCGGGAGATACGCAGTATTTT,CASSPTPGLAGDTQYF,TRBD2,once,TRBV18,TRBJ2-3